This passage covers 8 T cell receptor beta chains from one sample sequenced in a study of blood T cell repertoires in COVID-19. Here immunoSEQ multiplex PCR was the method, and the copy in TCRdb shows in-frame clones only, minus some. The data show tens of thousands of clones, with roughly 80% seen just once and less than 15% held by the top ten. The sequenced sample was peripheral blood. The receptors come from a human donor in a cohort sampled during active COVID-19.

The chain couples TRBV7-8 to TRBJ1-5; maybe TRBD1 (5 bases). In germline, CDR1 is SGHVS, CDR2 FQNEAQ. V was clipped by 0 bases and J by 0 bases, with 9 bases between them. This CDR3 spans 16 amino acids. The CDR3 spells CASSLAQGISNQPQHF. The DNA for the CDR3 is TGTGCCAGCAGCTTAGCCCAGGGCATTAGCAATCAGCCCCAGCATTTT.

The V gene is TRBV3-1 (or the pseudogene TRBV3-2), the J gene TRBJ1-4, with no clear D. This CDR3 is built from 16 residues. Trimming removed 4 bases from V and 2 bases from J, with 14 bases in between. Per the germline V gene, CDR1 is LGHDT and CDR2 is YNNKEL (reference sequence). CDR3 protein: CASSRLRERTNEKLFF. The CDR3 DNA reads TGTGCCAGCAGCCGTCTACGGGAGAGGACTAATGAAAAACTGTTTTTT.

V is TRBV6-6 and J is TRBJ1-1; D is perhaps TRBD1 (5 bases). The germline V gene encodes CDR1 MNHNY and CDR2 SVGAGI (reference sequence). Trimming took 2 bases from V and 4 from J, leaving 14 bases between them. The CDR3 covers 15 residues. Written as DNA, the CDR3 is TGTGCCAGCAGTTACGGGCGGGAAAGGGGCACTGAAGCTTTCTTT. Residues: CASSYGRERGTEAFF.

The rearrangement joins TRBV15 to TRBJ2-7, with no clear D. This CDR3 comprises 13 residues. CDR1 LNHNV and CDR2 YYDKDF come from the germline V gene (reference sequence). V was pared by 4 bases and J by 0 bases, with 7 bases between. The DNA for the CDR3 is TGTGCCACCAGCACGGTTCGCTCCTACGAGCAGTACGTC. As protein: CATSTVRSYEQYV.

The chain couples TRBV7-9 to TRBJ2-2; D gene unclear. With 0 bases removed from V and 6 bases from J, the gap between germline ends came to 8 bases. CDR3 size: 14 residues. Germline V gives CDR1 SEHNR, CDR2 FQNEAQ (reference sequence). For the CDR3, the DNA is TGTGCCAGCAGCTTAGCGGAGACGGCCGGGGAGCTGTTTTTT. This sequence encodes CASSLAETAGELFF.

V and J are TRBV2 and TRBJ2-7, with 8 bases lining up with TRBD1. CDR1 and CDR2 (germline): SNHLY, FYNNEI. The CDR3 sequence is 14 residues long. After removal of 7 bases from V and 2 bases from J, the junction contained 7 bases not matched to a gene. CDR3 region: CASTRQGKPYEQYF. The CDR3 DNA sequence: TGTGCCAGCACTAGACAGGGGAAACCCTACGAGCAGTACTTC.

The gene calls are TRBV7-2 and TRBJ2-1; 9 nucleotides line up with TRBD2. CDR3 size: 18 residues. Germline CDR1 SGHTA, CDR2 FQGNSA. V lost 3 bases and J lost 0; bases outside the gene matches: 9. Here the CDR3 reads CASSLSSGRFGSYNEQFF. CDR3 in DNA: TGTGCCAGCAGCTTGTCGAGCGGGAGGTTTGGCTCCTACAATGAGCAGTTCTTC.

The chain couples TRBV7-2 to TRBJ2-3; D is perhaps TRBD2 (6 bases). Trimming pared 1 base from V and 7 bases from J, leaving 27 bases between. The CDR3 has 19 residues. The germline V gene encodes CDR1 SGHTA and CDR2 FQGNSA. For the CDR3, the DNA is TGTGCCAGCAGCTTAGATTTCGGGCGCGGGATCCCTCGAACAAATACGCAGTATTTT. Translated, it gives CASSLDFGRGIPRTNTQYF.